This TCR beta chain originates from a study of graft-versus-host responses after intestinal transplantation. Study-wide background: Each recipient received a multivisceral, liver-intestinal, or isolated intestinal graft. The study gave all recipients anti-thymocyte globulin induction, then tacrolimus and steroids for 2 to 3 years. General observations from the study: Among recipient marrow samples, GvH clones were found; some appeared first in ileum or blood. Those patients showing graft-donor T cell macrochimerism displayed high graft-versus-host to host-versus-graft clonal ratios in allografts.

The CDR3 extends over 13 amino acids. Per germline, CDR1 SGHDN and CDR2 FVKESK. V was trimmed by 1 base and J by 7 bases, leaving 9 bases between them. Data came from immunoSEQ multiplex PCR; TCRdb stores just in-frame clones and leaves some out. The table records roughly 89,000 clones, 90% to 95% of them present only once. Concerning this clone itself: What it recognizes is unknown.

This sample comprised unstimulated CD4+ T cells sorted from spleen or lymph node cells, obtained before intestinal transplant. The rearrangement uses TRBV14 and TRBJ2-3; possibly TRBD2 for D (6 bases). The sequence derives from a human donor who received an intestinal transplant. CDR3 region: CASSQGRGNTQYF. In DNA, the CDR3 is TGTGCCAGCAGCCAAGGGCGGGGAAATACGCAGTATTTT. Full variable domain (rest looked up from reference TRBV14 and TRBJ2-3): EAGVTQFPSHSVIEKGQTVTLRCDPISGHDNLYWYRRVMGKEIKFLLHFVKESKQDESGMPNNRFLAERTGGTYSTLKVQPAELEDSGVYFCASSQGRGNTQYFGPGTRLTVL.